The 30 T cell receptor beta chains in this list originate from one sample, sequenced in a study of cytomegalovirus exposure and HLA in healthy donors. The data were produced by immunoSEQ multiplex PCR, yet TCRdb's version contains in-frame clones alone and is incomplete. This sample has some 100,000 clones, with roughly 88% found just once. The sample was PBMCs. These TCRs come from a man younger than 35 in good health and CMV-seronegative.

This chain connects TRBV5-1 to TRBJ2-7; TRBD2 agrees at 9 bases. The CDR3 has 15 amino acids. CDR1 SGHRS and CDR2 YFSETQ come from the germline V gene. V was clipped by 4 bases and J by 6 bases; unmatched bases: 11. The CDR3 loop reads CASSLAGTGFVEQYF. In nucleotides, the CDR3 is TGCGCCAGCAGCCTAGCGGGGACGGGGTTTGTCGAGCAGTACTTC.

The V gene is TRBV5-1, the J gene TRBJ1-1; no reliable D call. Trimming stripped 7 bases from V and 1 base from J, with 14 bases between. CDR3 length equals 14 residues. CDR1 and CDR2 from the germline V gene are SGHRS and YFSETQ. CDR3 nucleotide sequence: TGCGCCAGCTTTCGAGGTGGTGGGAACACTGAAGCTTTCTTT. Protein: CASFRGGGNTEAFF.

The chain carries TRBV29-1 and TRBJ2-7; no clear D. The CDR3 extends over 14 amino acids. Trimming removed 0 bases from V and 1 base from J, with 10 bases in between. CDR1 and CDR2 (germline): SQVTM, ANQGSEA. The CDR3 bases are TGCAGCGTTGAAGACAGCGATTTATCCTACGAGCAGTACTTC. It translates to CSVEDSDLSYEQYF.

The chain carries TRBV18 and TRBJ1-3; D remains ambiguous. V shed 0 bases and J shed 6 bases, with 9 bases lying between them. The germline gives CDR1 KGHSH, CDR2 LQKENI. This CDR3 is 14 amino acids long. In nucleotides, the CDR3 is TGTGCCAGCTCACCACCCGAGGGTGCAAACACCATATATTTT. Translation gives CASSPPEGANTIYF.

This chain uses TRBV14 with TRBJ2-7; D remains ambiguous. Germline V gives CDR1 SGHDN, CDR2 FVKESK. With 1 base removed from V and 1 base from J, the gap between germline ends came to 8 bases. The CDR3 has 14 residues. The CDR3: CASSQVLGSYEQYF. Here the CDR3 DNA reads TGTGCCAGCAGCCAAGTTCTAGGTTCCTACGAGCAGTACTTC.

This clone occurred once. The CDR3 coding sequence is TGTGCCATCAGAAGTGCCGTGGACAGGGGTTATCCAACCTACGAGCAGTACTTC. It yields the protein CAIRSAVDRGYPTYEQYF. V gene TRBV10-3 combines with J gene TRBJ2-7; 9 bases line up with TRBD1. The CDR3 contains 18 residues. Trimming removed 6 bases from V and 2 bases from J; junction bases left unmatched: 17. Per the germline V gene, CDR1 is ENHRY and CDR2 is SYGVKD.

The CDR3 nucleotides are TGCGCCAGCAGCTTGGACAGGTTGGACGAAGCTTTCTTT. It codes for CASSLDRLDEAFF. V usage is TRBV5-1 and J usage is TRBJ1-1; the D gene is possibly TRBD1 (5 bases). Trimming cost V 0 bases and J 8 bases, with 11 bases left between them. This CDR3 region has 13 residues. CDR1 is SGHRS and CDR2 is YFSETQ in the germline V gene.

The J gene is TRBJ2-7, the V gene TRBV6-5, with 7 bases aligning to TRBD2. Trimming cost V 0 bases and J 5 bases; bases outside gene matches: 7. The germline V gene has CDR1 MNHEY and CDR2 SVGAGI. This CDR3 spans 15 amino acids. CDR3 in amino acids: CASSYSNAGDHEQYF. CDR3 DNA: TGTGCCAGCAGTTACTCGAACGCGGGAGACCACGAGCAGTACTTC.

This chain connects TRBV6-1 to TRBJ2-3; 9 bases align to TRBD1. CDR1 is MNHNS, CDR2 SASEGT, per germline. J gave up 5 bases and V 6 bases, and 6 bases lay outside the gene matches. There are 14 residues in the CDR3. This CDR3 is CASRSTGGGDTQYF. CDR3 nucleotide sequence: TGTGCCAGCAGATCGACAGGGGGGGGAGATACGCAGTATTTT.

The V and J genes are TRBV2 and TRBJ2-1, with D uncertain. CDR1 and CDR2 (germline): SNHLY, FYNNEI. V was clipped by 3 bases and J by 10 bases, with 7 bases between them. The CDR3 contains 11 residues. CDR3 DNA: TGTGCCAGCAGTGACCTAGTCGAGCAGTTCTTC. Protein sequence: CASSDLVEQFF.

The chain is built from TRBV2 and TRBJ2-4, with TRBD1 identical over 8 bases. Per the germline V gene, CDR1 is SNHLY and CDR2 is FYNNEI. With 4 bases clipped from V and 7 bases from J, the junction kept 6 bases outside the gene matches. There are 14 residues in the CDR3. This chain's CDR3 is CASSGRQGANIQYF. The CDR3 bases are TGTGCCAGCAGTGGAAGGCAGGGGGCTAACATTCAGTACTTC.

The gene calls are TRBV19 and TRBJ2-1; TRBD2 aligns across 14 bases. The trim removed 3 bases at V and 8 bases at J, leaving 3 bases unmatched. The CDR3 runs to 15 residues. CDR1 and CDR2 from the germline V gene are LNHDA and SQIVND (reference sequence). The CDR3 DNA sequence: TGTGCCAGTAGTATGGGACTAGCGGGAGAGGATGAGCAGTTCTTC. It specifies CASSMGLAGEDEQFF.

This clone is a singleton in its sample. The chain carries TRBV19 and TRBJ2-7; 11 bases align to TRBD2. J gave up 2 bases and V 6 bases, and 9 bases lay outside the gene matches. The CDR3 is 16 amino acids. CDR1 and CDR2 from the germline V gene are LNHDA and SQIVND (reference sequence). DNA for the CDR3: TGTGCCAGTAGGGGGCCTAGCGGGAGGACCCCCTACGAGCAGTACTTC. Amino acids: CASRGPSGRTPYEQYF.

The rearrangement joins TRBV5-1 to TRBJ2-1, with D possibly being TRBD1 (6 bases). The germline CDR1 and CDR2 sequences are SGHRS and YFSETQ. Trimming removed 1 base at V and 2 bases at J, with 7 bases between. This CDR3 contains 14 residues. This CDR3 is CASSLNRAYNEQFF. The DNA for the CDR3 is TGCGCCAGCAGCTTGAACAGGGCCTACAATGAGCAGTTCTTC.

The rearrangement joins TRBV5-1 to TRBJ2-5; the match to TRBD1 covers 8 bases. The germline CDR1 and CDR2 sequences are SGHRS and YFSETQ. This CDR3 is built from 16 residues. J lost 4 bases, V lost 0 bases, and 8 bases had no gene match. CDR3 residues: CASSLDGRGRGETQYF. As DNA, the CDR3 is TGCGCCAGCAGCTTGGACGGCAGGGGGCGGGGAGAGACCCAGTACTTC.

This chain links TRBV18 with TRBJ2-5, with TRBD2 matching over 7 bases. Looked up from germline, CDR1 is KGHSH and CDR2 is LQKENI. The CDR3 spans 16 residues. Trimming cost V 3 bases and J 2 bases; bases outside gene matches: 9. CDR3 protein: CASSPKAGYSQETQYF. The CDR3 DNA is TGTGCCAGCTCACCCAAAGCGGGGTACTCTCAAGAGACCCAGTACTTC.

Worth noting for this clone: The same CDR3 arises from other DNA sequences in this sample as well. The rearrangement links TRBV5-1 to TRBJ1-1; 7 positions agree with TRBD1. Germline V lookup: CDR1 SGHRS, CDR2 YFSETQ. This CDR3 region has 14 residues. Unmatched junction bases numbered 4, after V lost 0 bases and J lost 5 bases. CDR3 sequence reads: CASSLGRGDTEAFF. The CDR3 nucleotides read TGCGCCAGCAGCTTGGGCAGGGGGGATACTGAAGCTTTCTTT.

The V gene is TRBV18, the J gene TRBJ2-1, with 10 bases lining up with TRBD2. The V and J ends lost 2 bases and 0 bases, in that order; junction bases with no gene match: 4. This CDR3 has 17 amino acids. CDR1 and CDR2 (germline): KGHSH, LQKENI. CDR3 amino acids: CASSPGGLADSYNEQFF. Here the CDR3 DNA reads TGTGCCAGCTCACCAGGCGGACTAGCGGACTCCTACAATGAGCAGTTCTTC.

The V gene is TRBV7-9, the J gene TRBJ1-1; TRBD1 might be the D (6 bases). CDR1 and CDR2 from the germline V gene are SEHNR and FQNEAQ (reference sequence). CDR3 length equals 14 residues. Trimming cost V 7 bases and J 3 bases, with 15 bases left between them. This chain's CDR3 is CASTDTGLDTEAFF. The CDR3 nucleotides read TGTGCCAGCACCGATACAGGGTTGGACACTGAAGCTTTCTTT. Supplemented by reference TRBV7-9 and TRBJ1-1, the full variable domain reads DTGVSQNPRHKITKRGQNVTFRCDPISEHNRLYWYRQTLGQGPEFLTYFQNEAQLEKSRLLSDRFSAERPKGSFSTLEIQRTEQGDSAMYLCASTDTGLDTEAFFGQGTRLTVV.

The table lists this clone with a count of one. At the DNA level, this CDR3 is encoded by other sequences in the same sample as well. The chain links TRBV30 to TRBJ2-7; 8 nucleotides agree with TRBD1. Unmatched junction bases numbered 7, after V lost 3 bases and J lost 0 bases. Germline loops: CDR1 GTSNPN, CDR2 SVGIG (reference sequence). This CDR3 is built from 15 residues. For the CDR3, the DNA is TGTGCCTGGAGCCTAGGACAGGGAAGCTCCTACGAGCAGTACTTC. Translating it yields CAWSLGQGSSYEQYF.

V is TRBV13 and J is TRBJ1-6, with D unclear. V was shortened by 5 bases and J by 6 bases, with 11 bases between the two germline ends. From germline, CDR1 is PRHDT and CDR2 FYEKMQ (reference sequence). This CDR3 has 14 residues. The CDR3 region is CASSGDGANSPLHF. CDR3 DNA sequence: TGTGCCAGCAGCGGAGACGGCGCTAATTCACCCCTCCACTTT.

CDR3 bases: TGCAGCGCTGCGGGGAGCTCTGGAAACACCATATATTTT. Amino acid sequence: CSAAGSSGNTIYF. The V gene is TRBV29-1, the J gene TRBJ1-3; D gene uncertain. CDR1 is SQVTM, CDR2 ANQGSEA, per germline. The CDR3 sequence is 13 residues long. The V end lost 7 bases, the J end lost 0 bases, and 10 bases lay between the germline ends.

The chain employs TRBV27 and TRBJ2-3; D is unclear. Deletions cut 0 bases from V and 3 bases from J, with 13 bases between. The length of the CDR3 is 16 residues. Germline-derived CDR1 and CDR2 are MNHEY and SMNVEV (reference sequence). CDR3 nucleotide sequence: TGTGCCAGCAGTTTATCCCCGGGTCCTAGGACAGATACGCAGTATTTT. Protein: CASSLSPGPRTDTQYF.

The V call is TRBV7-9, the J call TRBJ2-7; weak D call: TRBD2 (6 bases). Per the germline V gene, CDR1 is SEHNR and CDR2 is FQNEAQ (reference sequence). CDR3 size: 17 residues. V was pared by 1 base and J by 1 base, with 17 bases between. The CDR3 DNA reads TGTGCCAGCAGCTTAGAGAGTTGGCAGGAGGGTTCCTACGAGCAGTACTTC. Amino acids: CASSLESWQEGSYEQYF.

The rearrangement links TRBV5-6 to TRBJ2-2, with TRBD2 as a possible D gene (5 bases). The germline V and J ends were trimmed by 5 bases and 4 bases, with 9 bases remaining between them. This CDR3 has 13 amino acids. CDR1 is SGHDT, CDR2 YYEEEE, per germline. The CDR3 reads CASRRERTGELFF. The CDR3 nucleotides read TGTGCCAGCAGGAGGGAGCGCACCGGGGAGCTGTTTTTT.

The rearrangement uses TRBV5-8 and TRBJ2-3; 9 bases align to TRBD1. The CDR3 length is 13 residues. The germline V gene has CDR1 SGHTS and CDR2 YDEGEE. V was pared by 3 bases and J by 5 bases, with 1 base of the junction left unmatched. This chain's CDR3 is CASSWDREDTQYF. The DNA of the CDR3 is TGTGCCAGCAGCTGGGACAGGGAAGATACGCAGTATTTT. The whole variable domain, filled in from reference TRBV5-8 and TRBJ2-3, reads EAGVTQSPTHLIKTRGQQATLRCSPISGHTSVYWYQQALGLGLQFLLWYDEGEERNRGNFPPRFSGRQFPNYSSELNVNALELEDSALYLCASSWDREDTQYFGPGTRLTVL.

The chain uses TRBV4-1 and TRBJ2-1, with a possible D match to TRBD2 (5 bases). The CDR3 contains 16 residues. Looked up from germline, CDR1 is MGHRA and CDR2 is YSYEKL. Trimming stripped 5 bases from V and 0 bases from J, with 14 bases between. The CDR3 protein is CASSSRLPSSYNEQFF. CDR3 nucleotides: TGCGCCAGCAGCTCGCGACTACCGAGCTCCTACAATGAGCAGTTCTTC.

V gene TRBV13 combines with J gene TRBJ2-7; D uncertain. V shed 0 bases and J shed 7 bases, with 13 bases lying between them. Per germline, CDR1 PRHDT and CDR2 FYEKMQ (reference sequence). The CDR3 is 14 residues long. CDR3 in amino acids: CASSLGVATEEQYF. Here the CDR3 DNA reads TGTGCCAGCAGCTTAGGTGTCGCGACGGAGGAGCAGTACTTC.

V is TRBV30 and J is TRBJ2-3; 7 nucleotides agree with TRBD1. Trimming took 2 bases from V and 2 from J; bases not matched to a gene: 4. Germline V gene data show CDR1 as GTSNPN and CDR2 as SVGIG (reference sequence). The CDR3 contains 14 residues. The CDR3 nucleotides read TGTGCCTGGAGTCGGACAGGAGACACAGATACGCAGTATTTT. Translated, it gives CAWSRTGDTDTQYF.

This chain links TRBV30 with TRBJ2-7; maybe TRBD2 (5 bases). The germline V gene encodes CDR1 GTSNPN and CDR2 SVGIG (reference sequence). V gave up 3 bases and J gave up 2 bases, with 14 bases separating them. CDR3 size: 14 residues. CDR3 in DNA: TGTGCCTGGAGGAAGGACTTAAGAACCTACGAGCAGTACTTC. It codes for CAWRKDLRTYEQYF. The full variable domain, completed using reference TRBV30 and TRBJ2-7, is SQTIHQWPATLVQPVGSPLSLECTVEGTSNPNLYWYRQAAGRGLQLLFYSVGIGQISSEVPQNLSASRPQDRQFILSSKKLLLSDSGFYLCAWRKDLRTYEQYFGPGTRLTVT.